This is a list of T cell receptor beta chains from one sample in a study of blood T cell repertoires in COVID-19. Profiled with immunoSEQ multiplex PCR; TCRdb holds only in-frame clones, not every one. Seen here are a few hundred thousand clones, more than 75% observed once, and the top ten hold 5.2%. Specimen: peripheral blood. The receptors derive from a woman aged 65 to 85 with COVID-19, enrolled during active disease. Each CDR3 is given with its conserved first and last residue. The D gene is left open where the match is weak. Some rows have no size entry. The others give once, few or many, or a class for an expanded clone.

NA | TRBJ2-1 | TRBV19 | TRBD2 | TGTGCCAGTAGCACAGTCAGCGGGAGTGAGCAGTTCTTC | CASSTVSGSEQFF
NA | TRBJ2-7 | TRBV2 | NA | TGTGCCAGCAAGAGGTCTACCAAAACCTACGAGCAGTACTTC | CASKRSTKTYEQYF
NA | TRBJ1-3 | TRBV3-1/TRBV3-2 | TRBD1 | TGTGCCAGCAGCCAAGCAGGGGGCGCGTACACCATATATTTT | CASSQAGGAYTIYF
NA | TRBJ2-5 | TRBV7-2 | TRBD2 | TGTGCCAGCAGCTTTATAGCGGGAGGAGAGACCCAGTACTTC | CASSFIAGGETQYF
NA | TRBJ1-1 | TRBV5-1 | NA | TGCGCCAGCAGCTCTGGACAGCCGAACACTGAAGCTTTCTTT | CASSSGQPNTEAFF
NA | TRBJ2-2 | TRBV6-5 | NA | TGTGCCAGCAGTTTGGAGGGCCCCACCGGGGAGCTGTTTTTT | CASSLEGPTGELFF
NA | TRBJ2-5 | TRBV5-5 | NA | TGTGCCAGCAGCTTCCTTCGAGCGCGTCAAGAGACCCAGTACTTC | CASSFLRARQETQYF
NA | TRBJ2-2 | TRBV11-3 | NA | TGTGCCAGCAGCTCAAACACCGGGGAGCTGTTTTTT | CASSSNTGELFF
NA | TRBJ2-1 | TRBV28 | TRBD2 | TGTGCCAGCTCAATCGGGGCTAGCGGGAGTTTCTTC | CASSIGASGSFF
NA | TRBJ2-7 | TRBV15 | TRBD2 | TGTGCCACCAGCAGTAGCTACGGGACTAGCCTCGCCGAGCAGTACTTC | CATSSSYGTSLAEQYF
NA | TRBJ2-7 | TRBV24-1 | TRBD2 | TGTGCCACCAGTGACCCAACTAGCGGCTCGACCTACGAGCAGTACTTC | CATSDPTSGSTYEQYF
few | TRBJ1-3 | TRBV30 | NA | TGTGCCTGGAGGTTCACAGGGTTGGGCGGAAACACCATATATTTT | CAWRFTGLGGNTIYF
NA | TRBJ1-1 | TRBV19 | TRBD1 | TGTGCCAGTAGTAGCCGGGACAGGGGGCTAATGAACACTGAAGCTTTCTTT | CASSSRDRGLMNTEAFF
NA | TRBJ2-1 | TRBV6-2/TRBV6-3 | NA | TGTGCCAGCAGTTACCGGACTATACCGCCGAACAATGAGCAGTTCTTC | CASSYRTIPPNNEQFF
many | TRBJ2-2 | TRBV21-1 | NA | TGTGCCAGCACCACACAGGGATCCGGGGAGCTGTTTTTT | CASTTQGSGELFF
NA | TRBJ2-5 | TRBV7-2 | NA | TGTGCCAGCAGCTTAGCCACTGCAGAGACCCAGTACTTC | CASSLATAETQYF
NA | TRBJ1-5 | TRBV4-3 | NA | TGCGCCAGCAGCCAACCGACAGGCCCTGCGGGTCAGCCCCAGCATTTT | CASSQPTGPAGQPQHF
NA | TRBJ2-1 | TRBV7-9 | TRBD2 | TGTGCCAGCAGCTCCAACCTAAGACTAGCGGGCCTCGGGGAGCAGTTCTTC | CASSSNLRLAGLGEQFF
NA | TRBJ1-5 | TRBV30 | NA | TGTGCCTGGAGTGTTGATTCAGGGTCCAATCAGCCCCAGCATTTT | CAWSVDSGSNQPQHF
NA | TRBJ1-5 | TRBV18 | TRBD1 | TGTGCCAGCTCAACTGGACAGGGGGCTAATCAGCCCCAGCATTTT | CASSTGQGANQPQHF
NA | TRBJ2-3 | TRBV19 | TRBD1 | TGTGCCAGTAGACACAGGACAGGAGCCACAGATACGCAGTATTTT | CASRHRTGATDTQYF
NA | TRBJ2-5 | TRBV5-1 | TRBD2 | TGCGCCAGCAGCTCTTCCGGGACTAGCGGGAGCAGAGAGACCCAGTACTTC | CASSSSGTSGSRETQYF
NA | TRBJ1-1 | TRBV5-1 | NA | TGCGCCAGCAGTTCCGGACGAGGGGGGAACACTGAAGCTTTCTTT | CASSSGRGGNTEAFF
NA | TRBJ2-7 | TRBV2 | TRBD1 | TGTGCCAGCAGTGAAGGAGGGACAGAACAGTACTTC | CASSEGGTEQYF
NA | TRBJ1-1 | TRBV5-1 | TRBD1 | TGCGCCAGCTCGGACAGGGGGGGCACTGAAGCTTTCTTT | CASSDRGGTEAFF
once | TRBJ2-2 | TRBV9 | NA | TGTGCCAGCAGCCCCCTCCGGAGACTGTTACTCGACTCGAACACCGGGGAGCTGTTTTTT | CASSPLRRLLLDSNTGELFF
NA | TRBJ2-7 | TRBV4-2 | NA | TGTGCCAGCAGCCAAGTGGGTAGCGCGAGCTCCTACGAGCAGTACTTC | CASSQVGSASSYEQYF
NA | TRBJ1-2 | TRBV27 | NA | TGTGCCAGCAGTCCATTTCTCCAGGGCTTATCAAACTATGGCTACACCTTC | CASSPFLQGLSNYGYTF
once | TRBJ2-6 | TRBV10-3 | TRBD1 | TGTGCCATCAGTGAGACAGGACAGGGAGTACGTGTCCTGACTTTC | CAISETGQGVRVLTF
NA | TRBJ1-1 | TRBV5-1 | NA | TGCGCCAGCAGCTCCGGGAGGGGGGCCAACACTGAAGCTTTCTTT | CASSSGRGANTEAFF
NA | TRBJ2-7 | TRBV7-2 | TRBD1 | TGTGCCAGCAGCCCTAGGACAGGCCAAGTCTACGAGCAGTACTTC | CASSPRTGQVYEQYF
NA | TRBJ1-3 | TRBV6-5 | NA | TGTGCCAGCAGTTACTCGCTGGGGGCCGCTGGAAACACCATATATTTT | CASSYSLGAAGNTIYF
NA | TRBJ2-1 | TRBV15 | TRBD2 | TGTGCCACCAGCAGAGAGTCTCTGCCTCTTTGGGAGGCGGGGGGCGGTGAGCAGTTCTTC | CATSRESLPLWEAGGGEQFF
NA | TRBJ2-3 | TRBV20-1 | TRBD2 | TGCAGTGCTAGTTGGGCTAGCGGGGTGACAGATACGCAGTATTTT | CSASWASGVTDTQYF
NA | TRBJ1-1 | TRBV3-1/TRBV3-2 | NA | TGTGCCAGCAGCCAGGCTGGGGGGGACACTGAAGCTTTCTTT | CASSQAGGDTEAFF
NA | TRBJ2-2 | TRBV6-6 | TRBD2 | TGTGCCAGCAGTCCACTCTTTAGCGGGAGGTACATCGGGGAGCTGTTTTTT | CASSPLFSGRYIGELFF
NA | TRBJ1-1 | TRBV7-9 | NA | TGTGCCAGCATTCCGCAGGCGAACACTGAAGCTTTCTTT | CASIPQANTEAFF
NA | TRBJ1-4 | TRBV6-5 | NA | TGTGCCAGCAGGACAAGGGGGAGAGATGAAAAACTGTTTTTT | CASRTRGRDEKLFF
NA | TRBJ1-1 | TRBV28 | TRBD1 | TGTGCCAGCAGTTTGCCAGGGGGGATGAACACTGAAGCTTTCTTT | CASSLPGGMNTEAFF
NA | TRBJ2-7 | TRBV30 | NA | TGTGCCTGCGACAGAACCTACGAGCAGTACTTC | CACDRTYEQYF
NA | TRBJ1-1 | TRBV29-1 | NA | TGCAGCGTTGAAGATCGCCAGGGAGCTTTCTTT | CSVEDRQGAFF
NA | TRBJ1-2 | TRBV6-1 | NA | TGTGCCAGCAGTTCCTCAGACGGGTATGGCTACACCTTC | CASSSSDGYGYTF
once | TRBJ1-4 | TRBV9 | TRBD1 | TGTGCCAGCAGCACAGGGGGCGGCACAGAAAAACTGTTTTTT | CASSTGGGTEKLFF
NA | TRBJ1-2 | TRBV7-8 | NA | TGTGCCAGCAGCTTAGTTCTCCTGACTTTAGCTAACTATGGCTACACCTTC | CASSLVLLTLANYGYTF
NA | TRBJ1-2 | TRBV19 | TRBD1 | TGTGCCAGTAGCAATACAGGGGGAGGCTACACCTTC | CASSNTGGGYTF
NA | TRBJ1-6 | TRBV6-4 | NA | TGTGCCAGCAGTGACTCGACGGAGTGGCGCTCCTATAATTCACCCCTCCACTTT | CASSDSTEWRSYNSPLHF
NA | TRBJ2-7 | TRBV6-5 | TRBD1 | TGTGCCAGCAGAAGGGGGCAGGGGGACTCCTACGAGCAGTACTTC | CASRRGQGDSYEQYF
NA | TRBJ1-5 | TRBV2 | TRBD1 | TGTGCCAGCAGCTTTGCCGGGACAGTCAATCAGCCCCAGCATTTT | CASSFAGTVNQPQHF
NA | TRBJ2-7 | TRBV5-6 | NA | TGTGCCAGCAGCTTGGGTGACAGGTCCCCCTACGAGCAGTACTTC | CASSLGDRSPYEQYF
NA | TRBJ2-2 | TRBV19 | NA | TGTGCCAGTAGTATAGCGGTACCCGGGGAGCTGTTTTTT | CASSIAVPGELFF
once | TRBJ2-7 | TRBV2 | TRBD1 | TGTGCCAGCAGGGGCCGGGACAGGGTCTACGAGCAGTACTTC | CASRGRDRVYEQYF
NA | TRBJ1-2 | TRBV19 | NA | TGTGCCAGTAGTGTATCACAGGGCCATGGCTACACCTTC | CASSVSQGHGYTF
NA | TRBJ1-4 | TRBV19 | TRBD1 | TGTGCCAGTAGTGCCGGACAGGGCTCTAATGAAAAACTGTTTTTT | CASSAGQGSNEKLFF